The clone carrying this T cell receptor (beta chain) was recorded only once. Its antigen remains unknown. The PCR made use of 60 Vbeta and 13 Jbeta primers. The protocol was immunoSEQ multiplex PCR, while the TCRdb copy is restricted to in-frame clones and leaves out a portion. The sample gives some 140,000 clones, more than 60% of which show up once; about 4% is in the top ten. These data are taken from a study of cytomegalovirus exposure and HLA in healthy donors. Study results and caveats: Cytomegalovirus-associated status was assigned to about 180 TCR beta chains.

The CDR3 is 12 residues long. Per the germline V gene, CDR1 is SGHNT and CDR2 is YYREEE (reference sequence). Between the trimmed V and J ends, which lost 0 bases and 5 bases, there was a span of 5 bases. The J gene is TRBJ2-5, the V gene TRBV5-4, with unresolved D. The sample consisted of PBMCs. The TCR sequence derives from a woman aged 40 to 55 in good health and CMV-seronegative. As DNA, the CDR3 is TGTGCCAGCAGCTTGGACGGGGAGACCCAGTACTTC. This codes for CASSLDGETQYF.